This T cell receptor beta chain was recovered during a study of shared clonotypes between healthy human individuals. This table comes from immunoSEQ multiplex PCR, and its TCRdb copy is limited to in-frame clones, with some not included. The data contain about 1.5 million clones, around 98% of them seen just once; the ten biggest clones take up about 0.4%. As to this clone: Its antigen remains unidentified. This CDR3 is also generated by other DNA sequences in the sample.

This CDR3 has 15 amino acids. The V end lost 3 bases, the J end lost 0 bases, and 10 bases lay between the germline ends. The germline gives CDR1 LNHDA, CDR2 SQIVND (reference sequence). Study-level results: Memory subsets generally showed smaller estimated richness than naive subsets did.

The chain uses TRBV19 and TRBJ2-3; a weak D match, TRBD2 (6 bases). Sequencing was carried out using naive CD4+ T cells sorted from blood. The sample's subset: CD45RA+ positively selected. This receptor was identified in a man aged 25-40 years in good health. The CDR3 DNA reads as TGTGCCAGTAGTATTGGGGGGAGTAGCACAGATACGCAGTATTTT. As protein: CASSIGGSSTDTQYF.